Presented here are 7 T cell receptor beta chains from one specimen sequenced in a study of T cell repertoires in cytomegalovirus infection. TCRdb re-called the reads with MiXCR, one entry per CDR3 protein. The sample has about 830,000 distinct CDR3 sequences; 32% are singletons. Their antigens remain unidentified. The material sequenced was cultured CD8+ T cells from PBMCs, taken from culture after CMV antigen stimulation. Receptors originate from a human donor in good health (CMV status not recorded). Some clones in this sample may be carry-over from other donors' samples.

The chain uses TRBV18 and TRBJ2-1; TRBD1 matches 9 bases. This CDR3 has 14 residues. Germline CDR1 and CDR2: KGHSH and LQKENI. V lost 3 bases to trimming and J lost 8 bases; unmatched junction nucleotides: 5. The DNA for the CDR3 is TGTGCCAGCTCACCCACAGGGGGCAGGGATGAGCAGTTCTTC. This gives the protein CASSPTGGRDEQFF. Full variable domain (outside the CDR3, taken from reference TRBV18 and TRBJ2-1): NAGVMQNPRHLVRRRGQEARLRCSPMKGHSHVYWYRQLPEEGLKFMVYLQKENIIDESGMPKERFSAEFPKEGPSILRIQQVVRGDSAAYFCASSPTGGRDEQFFGPGTRLTVL.

This rearrangement joins TRBV12-3 or TRBV12-4 to TRBJ1-4; D is unresolved. This CDR3 contains 14 residues. Trimming shortened V by 6 bases and J by 4 bases, and 12 bases separated the two germline ends. The CDR3 is CASRWTGYNEKLFF. The CDR3 DNA sequence: TGTGCCAGCAGATGGACGGGCTATAATGAAAAACTGTTTTTT.

The chain has TRBV6-5 and TRBJ1-1; D might be TRBD1 (5 bases). Germline CDR1 is MNHEY and CDR2 is SVGAGI. The V gene lost 7 bases and the J gene lost 7 bases, with 13 bases spanning the gap. The CDR3 consists of 12 residues. CDR3 sequence reads: CASNHPGLEAFF. CDR3 in DNA: TGTGCCAGCAACCACCCGGGACTTGAAGCTTTCTTT.

The chain has TRBV5-8 and TRBJ2-1; 7 nucleotides line up with TRBD2. The length of the CDR3 is 12 residues. V trimming: 4 bases; J trimming: 10 bases; junction bases outside the gene matches: 5. Germline V gene data show CDR1 as SGHTS and CDR2 as YDEGEE. CDR3 DNA: TGTGCCAGCAGCCCCCTTAGCGGGGAGCAGTTCTTC. Amino acid sequence: CASSPLSGEQFF.

J is TRBJ2-7 and V is TRBV20-1, with TRBD2 matching 10 bases. Germline V gene lookup returns CDR1 DFQATT and CDR2 SNEGSKA (reference sequence). The junction had 8 bases not matched to a gene; V was cut back by 3 bases and J by 3 bases. The CDR3 totals 15 residues. The CDR3 sequence: CSARGSGGALYEQYF. In DNA, the CDR3 is TGCAGTGCTAGGGGGAGCGGGGGGGCCCTCTACGAGCAGTACTTC.

The CDR3 sequence: CASRIGERTGELFF. CDR3 DNA sequence: TGTGCCAGCAGAATCGGGGAGCGGACCGGGGAGCTGTTTTTT. The rearrangement uses TRBV28 and TRBJ2-2, with a tentative D call TRBD2 (5 bases). CDR3 size: 14 residues. Germline CDR1 MDHEN, CDR2 SYDVKM. Trimming removed 6 bases from V and 5 bases from J, with 13 bases in between.

The rearrangement uses TRBV27 and TRBJ2-5; D remains unclear. This CDR3 has 13 residues. V was clipped by 5 bases and J by 3 bases, with 10 bases between them. Germline values: CDR1 MNHEY, CDR2 SMNVEV (reference sequence). The CDR3 reads CASSPDGKETQYF. The CDR3 DNA sequence: TGTGCCAGCAGTCCGGACGGTAAAGAGACCCAGTACTTC.